This T cell receptor (beta chain) was identified in a study of blood T cell repertoires in COVID-19. Background on the study: From T cells, B-cell-depleted T cells, or PBMCs came the material, which was cDNA or gDNA.

Germline V gene sequence: CDR1 LNHDA, CDR2 SQIVND (reference sequence). After removal of 0 bases from V and 5 bases from J, the junction contained 7 bases not matched to a gene. This CDR3 has 17 amino acids. The authors' processing: From reference gene primer amplification, estimates of nucleated cell counts were derived. Profiling relied on immunoSEQ multiplex PCR, and the TCRdb table lists in-frame clones only, not all of them. V, J and clone size are taken as reported in that table, and D and trimming were inferred from the DNA itself. Altogether 250,000 to 400,000 clones are present, around nine tenths being singletons, with the ten largest covering 1%.

This TCR derives from a man over 45 with active or convalescent COVID-19. The sample taken for sequencing was peripheral blood. This chain joins TRBV19 and TRBJ2-7; 13 bases align to TRBD2. Here the CDR3 reads CASSIDGTSGILNEQYF. The DNA for the CDR3 is TGTGCCAGTAGTATAGACGGGACTAGCGGGATCCTAAACGAGCAGTACTTC.